The 13 T cell receptor beta chains given below trace back to one sample, sequenced in a study of glioma-infiltrating T cells after dendritic cell vaccination. Only in-frame clones appear in the TCRdb table, and some are missing; sequencing was by immunoSEQ multiplex PCR. There are tens of thousands of clones in the sample; about 76% occur only once, and under 8% lies in the top ten. The sequencing here drew on blood, taken before dendritic cell vaccination. These receptors originate from a human donor with glioblastoma.

The chain employs TRBV9 and TRBJ1-4, with D tentatively TRBD1 (6 bases). The CDR3 consists of 14 residues. The germline V and J ends were trimmed by 4 bases and 14 bases, with 21 bases remaining between them. Germline CDR1 reads SGDLS; CDR2 reads YYNGEE. CDR3 bases: TGTGCCAGCAGCCCTAGTAGAGGGGGGGGGTCCCTGTTTTTT. It encodes CASSPSRGGGSLFF.

The genes are TRBV27 and TRBJ1-5, with a tentative D call TRBD1 (5 bases). Germline loops: CDR1 MNHEY, CDR2 SMNVEV (reference sequence). Trimming took 5 bases from V and 2 from J, leaving 19 bases between them. This CDR3 comprises 17 residues. CDR3 loop: CASSPLAAGGRNQPQHF. The CDR3 DNA follows: TGTGCCAGCAGTCCACTGGCGGCGGGGGGTCGCAATCAGCCCCAGCATTTT.

The chain employs TRBV7-3 and TRBJ2-3; D is possibly TRBD2 (7 bases). The germline V gene encodes CDR1 SGHTA and CDR2 FQGTGA. The CDR3 has 16 amino acids. V lost 2 bases, J lost 3 bases, and 15 bases lay in between. The DNA of the CDR3 is TGTGCCAGCAGCTTAGCCGGGGGGCCTGGTACAGATACGCAGTATTTT. Translation: CASSLAGGPGTDTQYF.

The rearrangement joins TRBV7-8 to TRBJ2-1, with TRBD2 identical over 9 bases. J was trimmed by 8 bases and V by 2 bases; bases with no gene match: 4. In germline, CDR1 is SGHVS, CDR2 FQNEAQ. The CDR3 has 14 amino acids. CDR3 residues: CASSLSGGYDEQFF. The CDR3 DNA is TGTGCCAGCAGCTTAAGCGGGGGGTACGATGAGCAGTTCTTC.

V and J are TRBV7-8 and TRBJ1-2; possible D gene TRBD1, 6 bases. This CDR3 has 16 residues. Germline CDR1 SGHVS, CDR2 FQNEAQ. The V gene lost 5 bases and the J gene lost 2 bases, with 18 bases spanning the gap. The CDR3 loop reads CASSQGGGRMNYGYTF. DNA for the CDR3: TGTGCCAGCAGCCAAGGGGGGGGACGGATGAACTATGGCTACACCTTC.

This clone was seen more than once but under ten times. The rearrangement uses TRBV2 and TRBJ1-4; 11 positions match TRBD1. CDR3 length: 15 amino acids. After removal of 6 bases from V and 7 bases from J, the junction contained 7 bases not matched to a gene. The V gene's germline CDR1 is SNHLY and CDR2 FYNNEI. CDR3 residues: CASRGDGTGGEKLFF. CDR3 sequence (DNA): TGTGCCAGCAGAGGGGATGGGACAGGGGGTGAAAAACTGTTTTTT.

A few counts support this clone. Other DNA sequences in this specimen translate into the identical CDR3. This chain connects TRBV6-5 to TRBJ1-2; D is unclear. This CDR3 has 14 amino acids. Germline CDR1 reads MNHEY; CDR2 reads SVGAGI. V was cut by 0 bases and J by 7 bases, with 12 bases left in between. This CDR3 is CASSYSTGRSGYTF. The CDR3 DNA is TGTGCCAGCAGTTACTCGACGGGGAGGAGTGGCTACACCTTC.

V is TRBV2 and J is TRBJ2-5; D perhaps matches TRBD2 (7 bases). The end of the DNA aligns better with TRBJ2-7, so the J call may be wrong. This CDR3 is 14 amino acids long. Per the germline V gene, CDR1 is SNHLY and CDR2 is FYNNEI. As DNA, the CDR3 is TGTGCCAGCGGGGAGGGGGTTCTTACCTACGAGCAGTACTTC. Protein product: CASGEGVLTYEQYF.

The J gene is TRBJ1-2, the V gene TRBV6-6; D is uncertain. V dropped 7 bases and J dropped 1 base, with 16 bases sitting between them. CDR1 MNHNY and CDR2 SVGAGI come from the germline V gene (reference sequence). The length of the CDR3 is 15 residues. CDR3 sequence (DNA): TGTGCCAGCACCGGATGGGAGGGAATTAACTATGGCTACACCTTC. It specifies CASTGWEGINYGYTF.

Written as DNA, the CDR3 is TGTGCCAGCAGTGAAGTATACAGGGGGTCCCCCGGGGAGCTGTTTTTT. Encoded protein: CASSEVYRGSPGELFF. The chain joins TRBV2 to TRBJ2-2; the match to TRBD1 covers 8 bases. V shed 1 base, J shed 6 bases, and the junction held 7 bases outside the gene matches. Germline values: CDR1 SNHLY, CDR2 FYNNEI. The CDR3 covers 16 residues.

The genes are TRBV29-1 and TRBJ1-2; the match to TRBD1 covers 11 bases. CDR1 SQVTM and CDR2 ANQGSEA come from the germline V gene. V was pared by 1 base and J by 4 bases, with 8 bases of the junction left unmatched. The CDR3 covers 16 residues. The CDR3 DNA reads as TGCAGCGTTGAAGCCCCGGGACAGGGGGTAGCCTATGGCTACACCTTC. It encodes CSVEAPGQGVAYGYTF.

The rearrangement uses TRBV7-2 and TRBJ2-1; the D gene is possibly TRBD2 (6 bases). Germline values: CDR1 SGHTA, CDR2 FQGNSA. The V end lost 2 bases, the J end lost 5 bases, and 13 bases lay between the germline ends. The CDR3 has 15 amino acids. CDR3 sequence: CASSLYGSGDNEQFF. CDR3 nucleotide sequence: TGTGCCAGCAGCTTATACGGTAGCGGTGACAATGAGCAGTTCTTC.

The chain has TRBV6-1 and TRBJ1-5, with D possibly matching TRBD1 (5 bases). Germline CDR1 reads MNHNS; CDR2 reads SASEGT. The CDR3 is made up of 13 amino acids. Trimming took off 3 bases at V and 7 bases at J, with 10 bases between the two ends. In DNA, the CDR3 is TGTGCCAGCAGTGATCGGGGGAGGCAGCCCCAGCATTTT. Translation: CASSDRGRQPQHF.